This TCR beta chain derives from a study of tumor-infiltrating lymphocytes in primary liver carcinoma. Findings and limits, study-wide: Blood fell significantly below tumors in its top-250-clone fraction (p = 0.039). Tumor-adjacent and tumor-blood pairs overlapped less than tumor region pairs did.

The germline V gene encodes CDR1 SNHLY and CDR2 FYNNEI. The CDR3 has 16 amino acids. Notes on this clonotype: The antigen is not known. One end of the junction is discordant with germline, which a read error may explain.

The tissue used was unsorted bulk material of about 19-33 mg. RNA and DNA were co-extracted from it with the AllPrep DNA/RNA mini kit. Surgeons resected the patients' primary liver carcinomas. Per tumor, sampling covered five separate regions. A constant-region primer primed TCR beta cDNA synthesis from 400 to 550 ng of total RNA. A slightly modified ARM-PCR protocol with three nested multiplex PCR rounds produced these TCR beta libraries. The study ran its first two PCR rounds for around 10 cycles each, using TRBV1-TRBV30 forward primers and a C-beta reverse primer. Using its own MiXCR run on the multiplex PCR reads, TCRdb lists one record per CDR3 protein. Among approximately 74,000 distinct CDR3 sequences listed, about 70% were seen once.

This chain links TRBV2 with TRBJ2-2, with D maybe TRBD1 (6 bases). The source material was liver tumor tissue from sampling region 4. Subset denoted: tumor region T4, right-lateral pole. This clonotype was sampled from a woman aged 60-70 years with primary liver carcinoma and hepatitis B virus infection. The CDR3 protein is CAISLQTGQGSGELFF. Here the CDR3 DNA reads TGTGCCATCAGTCTACAGACAGGACAAGGCAGCGGGGAGCTGTTTTTT.